Following are 3 T cell receptor beta chains from one sample sequenced in a study of T cells after yellow fever vaccination. One entry per CDR3 protein results from TCRdb running MiXCR on the 5' RACE reads. The table includes some 320,000 distinct CDR3 sequences, approximately 9% detected once. Source: PBMCs, taken on the day of the first yellow fever vaccination. The source is a man aged 18 to 30 who received the YFV17D yellow fever vaccine.

This clonotype was counted ten times or more. This rearrangement joins TRBV5-1 to TRBJ2-1; TRBD2 aligns across 13 bases. The CDR3 has 15 amino acids. V shed 4 bases, J shed 9 bases, and the junction held 7 bases outside the gene matches. CDR1 is SGHRS and CDR2 is YFSETQ in the germline V gene. The DNA of the CDR3 is TGCGCCAGCAGCCCCGGGACTAGCGGGGAAGGTGAGCAGTTCTTC. Protein sequence: CASSPGTSGEGEQFF. Combining the CDR3 with reference TRBV5-1 and TRBJ2-1 gives the whole variable domain KAGVTQTPRYLIKTRGQQVTLSCSPISGHRSVSWYQQTPGQGLQFLFEYFSETQRNKGNFPGRFSGRQFSNSRSEMNVSTLELGDSALYLCASSPGTSGEGEQFFGPGTRLTVL.

This clonotype showed up just a few times. The chain is built from TRBV5-8 and TRBJ2-7; no clear D. The CDR3 is 14 residues long. The germline CDR1 and CDR2 sequences are SGHTS and YDEGEE. Trimming shortened V by 7 bases and J by 6 bases, and 20 bases separated the two germline ends. The CDR3 reads CASRRAPRISEQYV. The CDR3 nucleotides read TGTGCCAGCCGTAGGGCCCCTCGAATTTCCGAGCAGTACGTC.

This clonotype has only a few counts. The chain is built from TRBV6-5 and TRBJ1-2; D not certain. Trimming took 0 bases from V and 4 from J, leaving 12 bases between them. Germline V CDR1 and CDR2: MNHEY, SVGAGI. The CDR3 spans 15 residues. The CDR3 sequence is CASSYSAEYLYGYTF. As DNA, the CDR3 is TGTGCCAGCAGTTACTCGGCGGAGTACCTCTATGGCTACACCTTC.